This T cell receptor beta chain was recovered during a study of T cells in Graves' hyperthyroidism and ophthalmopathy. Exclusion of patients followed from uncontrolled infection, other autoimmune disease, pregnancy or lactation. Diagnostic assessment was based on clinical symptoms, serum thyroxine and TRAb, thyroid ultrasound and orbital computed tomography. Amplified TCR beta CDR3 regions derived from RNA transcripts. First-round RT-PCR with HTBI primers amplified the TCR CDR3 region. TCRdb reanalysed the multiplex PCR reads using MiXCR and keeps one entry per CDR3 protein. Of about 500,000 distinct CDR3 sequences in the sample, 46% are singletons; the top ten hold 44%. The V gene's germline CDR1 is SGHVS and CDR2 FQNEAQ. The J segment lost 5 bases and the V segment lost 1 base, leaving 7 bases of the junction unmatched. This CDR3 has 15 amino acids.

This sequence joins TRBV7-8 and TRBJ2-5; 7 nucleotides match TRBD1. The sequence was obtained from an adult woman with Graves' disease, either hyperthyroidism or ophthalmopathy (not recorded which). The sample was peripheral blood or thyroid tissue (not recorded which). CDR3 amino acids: CASSLGQGDRETQYF. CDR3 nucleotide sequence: TGTGCCAGCAGCTTAGGGCAGGGGGATCGGGAGACCCAGTACTTC.